Listed here are 26 T cell receptor beta chains from one sample, sequenced in a study. TCRdb re-derived calls from the 5' RACE reads in MiXCR, one entry per CDR3 protein. The sample gives over 50,000 distinct CDR3 sequences, around 24% of which show up once; approximately 3.3% is in the top ten. What was sequenced was tumor-infiltrating naive CD4+ T cells sorted from the breast tumor. The subset was: naive CD4+ T cells, CD4+CD45RA+CD25-. The receptors were gathered from a female donor with breast cancer.

The chain couples TRBV9 to TRBJ2-3, with no clear D. There are 14 residues in the CDR3. The ends were cut back, 1 base at V and 4 bases at J, with 10 bases in the middle. Germline loops: CDR1 SGDLS, CDR2 YYNGEE. In DNA, the CDR3 is TGTGCCAGCAGCGTAAACCTGGGGTCAGATACGCAGTATTTT. Encoded protein: CASSVNLGSDTQYF. The full variable domain, completed using reference TRBV9 and TRBJ2-3, is DSGVTQTPKHLITATGQRVTLRCSPRSGDLSVYWYQQSLDQGLQFLIQYYNGEERAKGNILERFSAQQFPDLHSELNLSSLELGDSALYFCASSVNLGSDTQYFGPGTRLTVL.

At least ten counts were recorded for this clonotype. V and J are TRBV5-1 and TRBJ2-7, with TRBD2 matching over 8 bases. The trim removed 4 bases at V and 6 bases at J, leaving 9 bases unmatched. Germline CDR1 is SGHRS and CDR2 is YFSETQ. The CDR3 sequence is 14 residues long. The CDR3 nucleotides are TGCGCCAGCAGCCCGGGAGGGTCCCTGGTCGAGCAGTACTTC. Translating gives CASSPGGSLVEQYF.

The sample holds a few counts of this clonotype. The junction does not match germline at one end; this may be a read error. V is TRBV7-7 and J is TRBJ2-1, with D perhaps TRBD1 or TRBD2 (6 bases each). Germline V gene lookup returns CDR1 SSHAT and CDR2 FNYEAQ (reference sequence). The CDR3 sequence is 13 residues long. CDR3 nucleotides: TGTGCTAGCAGCTTGGGGGGCCGAGATGAGCAGTTCTTC. Translating it yields CASSLGGRDEQFF.

This clonotype was picked up a small number of times. The gene calls are TRBV20-1 and TRBJ1-6; D is unresolved. CDR1 is DFQATT and CDR2 is SNEGSKA in the germline V gene (reference sequence). The CDR3 totals 13 residues. V lost 0 bases, J lost 12 bases, and 12 bases lay in between. CDR3 nucleotide sequence: TGCAGTGCTAGAGATAGTAAGACTCAACCCCTCCACTTT. Its protein product is CSARDSKTQPLHF.

The rearrangement uses TRBV27 and TRBJ1-6; D call uncertain. V dropped 4 bases and J dropped 5 bases, with 15 bases sitting between them. The CDR3 has 16 residues. Germline-derived CDR1 and CDR2 are MNHEY and SMNVEV (reference sequence). The CDR3 sequence is CASSSNFQVDNSPLHF. For the CDR3, the DNA is TGTGCCAGCAGTTCAAATTTCCAGGTCGATAATTCACCCCTCCACTTT.

This clonotype has just a few counts. This chain links TRBV27 with TRBJ2-3; maybe TRBD2 (6 bases). V lost 3 bases and J lost 1, with 11 bases in between. This CDR3 is 15 amino acids long. Germline values: CDR1 MNHEY, CDR2 SMNVEV (reference sequence). As DNA, the CDR3 is TGTGCCAGCAGTTTCGGTAGCGGACGCACAGATACGCAGTATTTT. Protein sequence: CASSFGSGRTDTQYF.

This clonotype was detected many times. The J gene is TRBJ1-2, the V gene TRBV6-5; perhaps TRBD1 as D (6 bases). The V end lost 5 bases, the J end lost 7 bases, and 17 bases lay between the germline ends. Per germline, CDR1 MNHEY and CDR2 SVGAGI. CDR3 size: 14 residues. The CDR3 sequence is CASSPRRGGSGYTF. CDR3 nucleotides: TGTGCCAGCAGTCCCCGGAGGGGGGGAAGTGGCTACACCTTC.

The chain recombines TRBV6-5 with TRBJ1-2; 9 nucleotides agree with TRBD1. The V gene end was trimmed by 2 bases and the J gene end by 8 bases; junction bases not matched to a gene: 15. Germline lookup yields CDR1 MNHEY and CDR2 SVGAGI. The CDR3 runs to 17 residues. The CDR3 bases are TGTGCCAGCAGTTACACTTCTTCTCCGGGACAGGGCCAAGGCTACACCTTC. It encodes CASSYTSSPGQGQGYTF.

The chain couples TRBV7-2 to TRBJ2-7; D might be TRBD2 (6 bases). Trimming took 1 base from V and 0 from J, leaving 19 bases between them. CDR1 and CDR2 from the germline V gene are SGHTA and FQGNSA. This CDR3 comprises 18 residues. CDR3 region: CASSLVGSGSGYSYEQYF. CDR3 nucleotides: TGTGCCAGCAGCTTAGTGGGCAGTGGTAGCGGATACTCCTACGAGCAGTACTTC.

This clonotype was detected once. V and J are TRBV7-2 and TRBJ1-1; D remains ambiguous. Germline lookup yields CDR1 SGHTA and CDR2 FQGNSA. The CDR3 contains 9 residues. Trimming removed 8 bases at V and 11 bases at J, with 9 bases between. CDR3 in DNA: TGTGCCAGCGGAGTGACGGCTTTCTTT. Protein: CASGVTAFF.

In this sample, this clonotype turned up a few times. The chain recombines TRBV20-1 with TRBJ2-7; weak D call: TRBD1 (6 bases). Trimming stripped 3 bases from V and 7 bases from J, with 16 bases between. Looked up from germline, CDR1 is DFQATT and CDR2 is SNEGSKA (reference sequence). CDR3 size: 13 residues. The DNA of the CDR3 is TGCAGTGCTAGGGAAACAGGGATTAGAGAGCAGTACTTC. Amino acids: CSARETGIREQYF.

There are a few counts of this clonotype. The V and J genes are TRBV5-1 and TRBJ2-7; 9 bases fit TRBD1. Germline loops: CDR1 SGHRS, CDR2 YFSETQ. CDR3 size: 14 residues. Losses at the gene ends were 6 bases for V and 3 bases for J; bases not matched to a gene: 7. The CDR3 DNA reads as TGCGCCAGCACCGAACAGGGGGCTGGCTACGAGCAGTACTTC. It codes for CASTEQGAGYEQYF.

This clonotype occurred a few times. This chain connects TRBV11-2 to TRBJ2-7, with 8 bases identical to TRBD1. V shed 0 bases and J 5 bases; nucleotides not matched to a gene: 6. This CDR3 is built from 15 residues. Looked up from germline, CDR1 is SGHAT and CDR2 is FQNNGV. Written as DNA, the CDR3 is TGTGCCAGCAGCTTAGATTGGACAGGGTTCGACGAGCAGTACTTC. This sequence encodes CASSLDWTGFDEQYF. The whole variable domain, filled in from reference TRBV11-2 and TRBJ2-7, reads EAGVAQSPRYKIIEKRQSVAFWCNPISGHATLYWYQQILGQGPKLLIQFQNNGVVDDSQLPKDRFSAERLKGVDSTLKIQPAKLEDSAVYLCASSLDWTGFDEQYFGPGTRLTVT.

The CDR3 here is CASSSVPGGAEAFF. The CDR3 DNA follows: TGTGCCAGCAGCTCAGTGCCAGGGGGCGCTGAAGCTTTCTTT. This chain joins TRBV7-3 and TRBJ1-1; 8 positions agree with TRBD1. This CDR3 has 14 residues. The V and J ends lost 4 bases and 6 bases, in that order; junction bases with no gene match: 7. The germline V gene encodes CDR1 SGHTA and CDR2 FQGTGA.

This clonotype was seen only a few times. This chain uses TRBV20-1 with TRBJ2-5; 7 bases match TRBD2. V shed 5 bases, J shed 4 bases, and the junction held 13 bases outside the gene matches. The CDR3 is made up of 15 amino acids. Germline V gene sequence: CDR1 DFQATT, CDR2 SNEGSKA (reference sequence). The CDR3 DNA is TGCAGTGCTCAGAGGGAGGGAGGGGTAGGAGAGACCCAGTACTTC. Encoded protein: CSAQREGGVGETQYF.

This sequence joins TRBV4-3 and TRBJ1-1, with D maybe TRBD1 (5 bases). Per germline, CDR1 LGHNA and CDR2 YSLEER. This CDR3 has 15 amino acids. V lost 3 bases, J lost 0 bases, and 11 bases lay in between. This CDR3 is CASSQLGRVNTEAFF. CDR3 in DNA: TGCGCCAGCAGCCAGCTGGGCAGGGTGAACACTGAAGCTTTCTTT.

This clonotype was observed a few times. J is TRBJ2-7 and V is TRBV6-1; weak D call: TRBD1 (5 bases). With 5 bases removed from V and 11 bases from J, the gap between germline ends came to 22 bases. The germline CDR1 and CDR2 sequences are MNHNS and SASEGT. CDR3 length equals 14 residues. The CDR3 region is CASSPGAQGSSEYF. As DNA, the CDR3 is TGTGCCAGCAGTCCAGGAGCCCAGGGCAGTAGTGAGTACTTC.

The table lists this clonotype with a few counts. The chain links TRBV7-9 to TRBJ1-5, with D maybe TRBD1 (6 bases). Between the trimmed V and J ends, which lost 4 bases and 6 bases, there was a span of 16 bases. This CDR3 comprises 15 residues. Germline assignment: CDR1 SEHNR and CDR2 FQNEAQ (reference sequence). CDR3 residues: CASSSVGGGAQPQHF. For the CDR3, the DNA is TGTGCCAGCAGCTCGGTCGGGGGGGGGGCTCAGCCCCAGCATTTT.

The chain links TRBV20-1 to TRBJ2-3, with a possible D match to TRBD1 (6 bases). Germline CDR1 reads DFQATT; CDR2 reads SNEGSKA (reference sequence). The CDR3 spans 13 residues. V lost 0 bases, J lost 6 bases, and 10 bases lay in between. The CDR3 region has the DNA TGCAGTGCTAGAGATTATAGGGGGGATACGCAGTATTTT. Protein: CSARDYRGDTQYF.

This clonotype was observed at least ten times. The CDR3 DNA reads TGTGCCAGCAGTTACATAAGGACAGGGGGGGCCTATGGCTACACCTTC. It yields the protein CASSYIRTGGAYGYTF. J is TRBJ1-2 and V is TRBV6-5; TRBD1 agrees at 10 bases. In germline, CDR1 is MNHEY, CDR2 SVGAGI. With 2 bases clipped from V and 4 bases from J, the junction kept 7 bases outside the gene matches. This CDR3 contains 16 residues.

To note about this clonotype: Germline and junction disagree at one end, which may indicate a read error. This chain links TRBV4-1 with TRBJ2-7, with 9 bases aligning to TRBD2. The CDR3 is made up of 17 amino acids. Looked up from germline, CDR1 is MGHRA and CDR2 is YSYEKL. The CDR3 sequence: CASSRGGVVAGVFEQDF. The CDR3 region has the DNA TGCGCCAGCAGCAGGGGCGGTGTAGTAGCGGGAGTTTTCGAGCAGGACTTC.

The genes are TRBV12-3 or TRBV12-4 and TRBJ2-1, with D perhaps assigned TRBD1 or TRBD2 (5 bases each). The length of the CDR3 is 13 residues. Deletions cut 3 bases from V and 6 bases from J, with 9 bases between. The CDR3 bases are TGTGCCAGCAGTTTTTTTGGGGGCAATGAGCAGTTCTTC. This gives the protein CASSFFGGNEQFF.

A word on this clonotype: No conserved phenylalanine or tryptophan is present at the end of the CDR3, so a read error is the likely explanation. The J gene is TRBJ1-2, the V gene TRBV5-6, with 10 bases identical to TRBD1. Germline V gives CDR1 SGHDT, CDR2 YYEEEE. This CDR3 is built from 15 residues. V dropped 4 bases and J dropped 2; count of bases not matched to a gene: 5. CDR3 region: CASSRQGASNYGYTL. Here the CDR3 DNA reads TGTGCCAGCAGCAGACAGGGGGCTTCGAACTATGGCTACACCCTC.

Remarks on this clonotype: One end of the junction fails to match germline, which may point to a read error. V is TRBV29-1 and J is TRBJ2-3; no definite D call. Per germline, CDR1 SQVTM and CDR2 ANQGSEA. The CDR3 length is 14 residues. The CDR3 DNA reads as TGCAGCGTTGCCTGGTCCCCTAACACAGATATGCAGTATTTT. It specifies CSVAWSPNTDMQYF.

This chain connects TRBV20-1 to TRBJ2-7, with 9 bases fitting TRBD1. The length of the CDR3 is 12 residues. The V gene end was trimmed by 7 bases and the J gene end by 2 bases; junction bases not matched to a gene: 3. The germline CDR1 and CDR2 sequences are DFQATT and SNEGSKA (reference sequence). The CDR3 loop is CSGQGVAYEQYF. As DNA, the CDR3 is TGCAGTGGACAGGGGGTCGCCTACGAGCAGTACTTC.

The chain carries TRBV10-3 and TRBJ2-3, with D possibly TRBD1 on 6 matching bases. The V and J ends lost 6 bases and 4 bases respectively, with 14 bases between them. The germline gives CDR1 ENHRY, CDR2 SYGVKD. The CDR3 runs 14 residues. This CDR3 is CAISLNSGADTQYF. The CDR3 bases are TGTGCCATCAGCTTAAATTCAGGGGCAGATACGCAGTATTTT.